Sequencing of this TCR beta chain was carried out in a study of early stage breast cancer tumors. Across the study: Most of the 16 invasive tumors were ER+, PR+ and HER2-.

CDR3 length: 14 residues. V shed 4 bases, J shed 1 base, and the junction held 2 bases outside the gene matches. Looked up from germline, CDR1 is KGHSH and CDR2 is LQKENI. Each sample had two DNA replicates, 0.5 ug blood or 1.5 ug tissue. Only in-frame clones appear in the TCRdb table, and some are missing; sequencing was by immunoSEQ multiplex PCR. The data contain roughly 56,000 clones, 60% to 85% of them singletons. Study results and limitations: Enriched TCRB sequences shared across patients were mostly commonly generated sequences.

Points on this clone: Its antigen is undetermined.

This TCR was sampled from a person younger than 45 with breast cancer. This chain joins TRBV18 and TRBJ2-5, with 8 bases lining up with TRBD2. Sequencing was done on a sample of blood. The CDR3 spells CASSLAGPQETQYF. The CDR3 DNA reads TGTGCCAGCTCACTAGCGGGGCCCCAAGAGACCCAGTACTTC.